This T cell receptor (beta chain) emerged from a study of blood T cell repertoires in COVID-19. Study background: Sources were T cells, B-cell-depleted T cells, or PBMCs; the material itself was cDNA or gDNA.

In the authors' methods: Nucleated cell counts were estimated from reference gene primer amplification. TCRdb's copy holds only in-frame clones and misses some; the assay was immunoSEQ multiplex PCR. V, J and clone size are taken as reported in that table, and D and trimming were inferred from the DNA itself. This table has roughly 200,000 clones, 75% to 90% appearing once. The V gene's germline CDR1 is SGHKS and CDR2 YYEKEE (reference sequence). The CDR3 runs to 15 residues. V shed 4 bases, J shed 7 bases, and the junction held 9 bases outside the gene matches. Those who participated ranged in age from about 18 to 89 years and resided in approximately 23 US areas. Each participant's cohort was designated according to participant-reported clinical history.

Sequencing input: PBMCs or T cells enriched from blood (not recorded which). The TCR comes from a middle-aged woman with acute COVID-19. V and J are TRBV5-5 and TRBJ2-1, with TRBD2 matching 9 bases. The CDR3 region is CASSNAGGAGNEQFF. CDR3 DNA sequence: TGTGCCAGCAGCAACGCGGGGGGGGCAGGGAATGAGCAGTTCTTC.